These T cell receptor beta chains were read from a single sample in a study of blood T cell repertoires in COVID-19. Assay used: immunoSEQ multiplex PCR; TCRdb lists only in-frame clones, some missing. In the table there are around 260,000 clones, around 90% of which are singletons. Material for sequencing was peripheral blood. The receptors were gathered from a woman between 40 and 50 years old who had recovered from COVID-19. Both conserved end residues are part of each CDR3. The D gene is left open where the match is weak. Rows give clone size only sometimes, using once, few, many, or a class for an expanded clone.

D gene,clone size,J gene,V gene,CDR3 protein,CDR3 DNA
TRBD1,.,TRBJ1-1,TRBV28,CASRDRGRSLMNTEAFF,TGTGCCAGCAGAGACAGGGGGCGAAGCCTAATGAACACTGAAGCTTTCTTT
.,once,TRBJ2-3,TRBV5-8,CASSPRDTSTDTQYF,TGTGCCAGCAGCCCCCGGGACACTAGCACAGATACGCAGTATTTT
TRBD2,.,TRBJ2-2,TRBV6-5,CASSYSSGRGGGELFF,TGTGCCAGCAGTTACTCGAGCGGGAGGGGCGGCGGGGAGCTGTTTTTT
.,.,TRBJ2-2,TRBV4-2,CASSLPPGGSSGTGELFF,TGTGCCAGCAGCCTCCCGCCAGGGGGGAGTAGTGGCACCGGGGAGCTGTTTTTT
TRBD1,.,TRBJ2-3,TRBV9,CASSVDIGTVTDTQYF,TGTGCCAGCAGCGTAGATATCGGGACAGTCACAGATACGCAGTATTTT
.,.,TRBJ2-1,TRBV4-1,CASSHPGVTYNEQFF,TGCGCCAGCAGCCACCCGGGGGTTACCTACAATGAGCAGTTCTTC
TRBD2,.,TRBJ2-7,TRBV29-1,CSVVSASGRVGEQYF,TGCAGCGTTGTATCGGCTAGCGGGAGAGTTGGGGAGCAGTACTTC
.,.,TRBJ2-1,TRBV27,CASSLVAGLFNEQFF,TGTGCCAGCAGTTTGGTGGCAGGTCTATTCAATGAGCAGTTCTTC
.,.,TRBJ2-7,TRBV30,CAWSGQARPNEQYF,TGTGCCTGGAGTGGACAGGCCCGCCCAAACGAGCAGTACTTC
.,.,TRBJ2-3,TRBV11-3,CASSLDPTDTTQYF,TGTGCCAGCAGCTTAGATCCGACAGACACGACGCAGTATTTT
.,once,TRBJ2-7,TRBV29-1,CSVVRSDEQYF,TGCAGCGTTGTCAGGTCCGACGAGCAGTACTTC
.,.,TRBJ2-5,TRBV2,CASSEWGGRETQYF,TGTGCCAGCAGTGAGTGGGGGGGCCGGGAGACCCAGTACTTC
.,.,TRBJ2-7,TRBV18,CASSPTTPDTTYEQYF,TGTGCCAGCTCACCGACCACTCCTGACACAACCTACGAGCAGTACTTC
.,.,TRBJ1-1,TRBV6-5,CASSYGGRRGNTEAFF,TGTGCCAGCAGTTATGGGGGCCGCAGGGGCAACACTGAAGCTTTCTTT
.,.,TRBJ1-2,TRBV10-2,CASSGGPHYGYTF,TGCGCCAGCAGTGGAGGTCCACACTATGGCTACACCTTC
.,.,TRBJ1-2,TRBV4-1,CASSQEIAGNNYGYTF,TGCGCCAGCAGCCAAGAGATAGCAGGGAATAACTATGGCTACACCTTC
.,.,TRBJ1-1,TRBV5-4,CASSPSGLLNTEAFF,TGTGCCAGCAGCCCGAGTGGGCTGCTGAACACTGAAGCTTTCTTT
TRBD2,once,TRBJ2-7,TRBV4-1,CASSQHGTSEQYF,TGCGCCAGCAGCCAACATGGGACTAGCGAGCAGTACTTC
.,.,TRBJ1-1,TRBV29-1,CSGSRRDTEAFF,TGCAGCGGAAGCAGGAGGGACACTGAAGCTTTCTTT
TRBD1,.,TRBJ2-7,TRBV5-1,CASSTGVTYEQYF,TGCGCCAGCAGTACAGGGGTGACCTACGAGCAGTACTTC
.,.,TRBJ2-1,TRBV27,CASSMGTYAYNEQFF,TGTGCCAGCAGTATGGGGACATACGCCTACAATGAGCAGTTCTTC
.,.,TRBJ1-2,TRBV3-1/TRBV3-2,CASSQDGLLGGYTF,TGTGCCAGCAGCCAAGATGGACTCCTGGGGGGCTACACCTTC
.,.,TRBJ1-1,TRBV6-1,CASSEASGFAEAFF,TGTGCCAGCAGTGAAGCCTCAGGGTTTGCTGAAGCTTTCTTT
TRBD1,.,TRBJ1-2,TRBV7-2,CASSLRGQGANYGYTF,TGTGCCAGCAGCTTAAGGGGACAGGGGGCAAACTATGGCTACACCTTC
TRBD1,once,TRBJ2-3,TRBV10-3,CATETGGADTQYF,TGTGCCACCGAGACAGGGGGCGCAGATACGCAGTATTTT
.,.,TRBJ1-2,TRBV28,CASSLWDRTGYTF,TGTGCCAGCAGTTTATGGGACAGAACTGGCTACACCTTC
.,.,TRBJ1-1,TRBV2,CAGVQGFTEAFF,TGTGCCGGCGTTCAGGGGTTTACTGAAGCTTTCTTT
.,.,TRBJ2-3,TRBV7-9,CASSLAERLPSTDTQYF,TGTGCCAGCAGCTTAGCCGAGCGCCTCCCTAGCACAGATACGCAGTATTTT
TRBD2,.,TRBJ2-1,TRBV5-1,CASSYPGLAGGGNHNEQFF,TGCGCCAGCAGTTATCCGGGACTAGCGGGAGGGGGGAACCACAATGAGCAGTTCTTC
TRBD1,.,TRBJ1-2,TRBV7-8,CASSLQGALGYTF,TGTGCCAGCAGCTTGCAGGGGGCGCTTGGCTACACCTTC
TRBD1,.,TRBJ1-2,TRBV24-1,CATSDLTGRGYTF,TGTGCCACCAGTGACCTGACAGGGCGAGGCTACACCTTC
.,.,TRBJ2-5,TRBV7-3,CASSLTPGETQYF,TGTGCCAGCAGCTTAACCCCCGGGGAGACCCAGTACTTC
TRBD2,.,TRBJ2-3,TRBV30,CAWSVLAGAGDTQYF,TGTGCCTGGAGTGTACTAGCGGGAGCAGGGGATACGCAGTATTTT
TRBD1,.,TRBJ1-2,TRBV3-1/TRBV3-2,CASSQATGAYGYTF,TGTGCCAGCAGCCAAGCTACAGGGGCCTATGGCTACACCTTC
TRBD1,.,TRBJ2-7,TRBV9,CASSPKDRGYSYEQYF,TGTGCCAGCAGCCCCAAGGACAGGGGCTACTCCTACGAGCAGTACTTC
.,few,TRBJ1-5,TRBV6-5,CASRRQDSNQPQHF,TGTGCCAGCAGGAGACAGGATAGCAATCAGCCCCAGCATTTT
TRBD2,.,TRBJ2-2,TRBV14,CASSQARESLYTGELFF,TGTGCCAGCAGCCAAGCGCGGGAGAGCTTATACACCGGGGAGCTGTTTTTT
TRBD1,.,TRBJ1-1,TRBV7-3,CASSIGTEHEAFF,TGTGCCAGCAGCATCGGGACAGAGCATGAAGCTTTCTTT
.,.,TRBJ2-7,TRBV6-5,CASSYSGRTYEQYF,TGTGCCAGCAGTTACTCGGGCAGGACCTACGAGCAGTACTTC
TRBD1,.,TRBJ2-5,TRBV5-1,CASSLPTGQGGETQYF,TGCGCCAGCAGCTTGCCGACGGGACAGGGCGGGGAGACCCAGTACTTC
TRBD1,.,TRBJ2-3,TRBV11-3,CASSLDPPDREGTDTQYF,TGTGCCAGCAGCTTAGATCCCCCGGACAGGGAGGGCACAGATACGCAGTATTTT
.,once,TRBJ2-3,TRBV4-2,CASSPRRGSTDTQYF,TGTGCCAGCAGCCCCCGTCGGGGGAGCACAGATACGCAGTATTTT
.,.,TRBJ2-2,TRBV15,CATSRGYSNTGELFF,TGTGCCACCAGCAGAGGGTACAGCAACACCGGGGAGCTGTTTTTT
TRBD2,.,TRBJ2-1,TRBV19,CASSIEVATSGRAGNEQFF,TGTGCCAGTAGTATAGAAGTAGCGACTAGCGGGAGGGCTGGGAATGAGCAGTTCTTC
TRBD2,.,TRBJ2-5,TRBV9,CASSAGLAGVLETQYF,TGTGCCAGCAGCGCGGGACTAGCGGGAGTTCTAGAGACCCAGTACTTC
TRBD2,.,TRBJ2-2,TRBV6-5,CASRRTREAGELFF,TGTGCCAGCAGGCGGACTAGAGAAGCCGGGGAGCTGTTTTTT
.,.,TRBJ2-1,TRBV3-1/TRBV3-2,CASSRLSNEQFF,TGTGCCAGCAGCCGACTCTCCAATGAGCAGTTCTTC
.,.,TRBJ2-2,TRBV2,CASSESEGWAGELFF,TGTGCCAGCAGTGAATCGGAGGGGTGGGCCGGGGAGCTGTTTTTT
.,.,TRBJ2-2,TRBV7-3,CASRSMAGDTGELFF,TGTGCCAGCAGGTCAATGGCCGGGGACACCGGGGAGCTGTTTTTT